The clone carrying this TCR beta chain was detected ten times or more. Its antigen remains unidentified. Genomic DNA acted as the template from which TCR beta VDJ combination and CDR3 sequence profiling were carried out. A single record per CDR3 protein comes from TCRdb applying MiXCR to the reads. The sample has about 130,000 distinct CDR3 sequences, around 48% seen once; the top ten hold around 2.3%. The data originate from a study of CD8+CD57+ T cells in acquired aplastic anemia. Study-level information: DNA recovered from sorted CD4+ and CD8+ cells had a mean of approximately 3.2 ug. General observations from the study: Patients and controls were not found to differ significantly in CD8+ Simpson's diversity.

V dropped 3 bases and J dropped 4 bases, with 9 bases sitting between them. The CDR3 runs to 13 residues. The germline gives CDR1 SEHNR, CDR2 FQNEAQ (reference sequence). Sequenced: sorted CD4+, CD8+, or CD8+CD57+ T cells (not recorded which) from PBMCs. This TCR derives from a human donor in good health, serving as a control. The chain carries TRBV7-9 and TRBJ1-1; D unresolved. CDR3 sequence: CASSFKGSTEAFF. The DNA of the CDR3 is TGTGCCAGCAGCTTTAAAGGGTCCACTGAAGCTTTCTTT.